This is a list of T cell receptor beta chains from one sample in a study of cytomegalovirus exposure and HLA in healthy donors. Repertoires were generated with immunoSEQ multiplex PCR, while TCRdb's copy carries only in-frame clones and drops some. The sample holds 100,000 to 150,000 clones; 15% are singletons and the top ten take over 1.5%. The sequenced sample consisted of PBMCs. Source of these receptors: a woman under 30 in good health and CMV-seronegative. The CDR3 runs from the conserved cysteine through the conserved F or W. The D gene is left open where the match is weak. Only part of the rows carry a size: once, few, many, or a class if the clone is expanded.

clone_size	j_call	d_call	v_call	cdr3_aa	cdr3_nt
few	TRBJ1-1	.	TRBV5-6	CASTLWGGEAFF	TGTGCCAGCACCCTGTGGGGGGGTGAAGCTTTCTTT
few	TRBJ2-2	TRBD1	TRBV27	CASSYRGRNTGELFF	TGTGCCAGCAGTTACAGGGGGCGAAATACCGGGGAGCTGTTTTTT
few	TRBJ1-4	.	TRBV6-5	CASSYSGPEDEKLFF	TGTGCCAGCAGTTACTCGGGTCCCGAGGATGAAAAACTGTTTTTT
.	TRBJ1-1	.	TRBV6-1	CASSEAEGAGTEAFF	TGTGCCAGCAGTGAAGCCGAAGGGGCAGGCACTGAAGCTTTCTTT
few	TRBJ2-7	.	TRBV23-1	CASSRSEGLPYEQYF	TGCGCCAGCAGTCGGTCGGAGGGTTTGCCCTACGAGCAGTACTTC
few	TRBJ1-1	TRBD1	TRBV6-1	CASSAEEGADTEAFF	TGTGCCAGCAGTGCCGAGGAGGGGGCGGACACTGAAGCTTTCTTT
.	TRBJ2-7	.	TRBV7-2	CASSLEAGRGSQEQYF	TGTGCCAGCAGCTTAGAAGCTGGACGGGGGTCGCAAGAGCAGTACTTC
.	TRBJ2-3	TRBD1	TRBV6-1	CASSEWTGNTDTQYF	TGTGCCAGCAGTGAATGGACAGGGAACACAGATACGCAGTATTTT
few	TRBJ1-1	TRBD1	TRBV30	CAWTSGQGTEAFF	TGTGCCTGGACATCAGGACAGGGGACTGAAGCTTTCTTT
.	TRBJ2-7	TRBD2	TRBV10-1	CASSEFSGRGYEQYF	TGCGCCAGCAGTGAGTTCAGCGGGAGAGGCTACGAGCAGTACTTC
.	TRBJ1-5	TRBD1	TRBV30	CAWSRGDQPQHF	TGTGCCTGGAGCAGGGGGGACCAGCCCCAGCATTTT
.	TRBJ2-7	.	TRBV5-1	CASRGWGPHEQYF	TGCGCCAGCAGGGGTTGGGGGCCCCACGAGCAGTACTTC
few	TRBJ2-5	TRBD2	TRBV5-5	CASSLGTRGEETQYF	TGTGCCAGCAGCTTGGGAACGCGGGGGGAAGAGACCCAGTACTTC
.	TRBJ1-2	.	TRBV29-1	CSVQEDGYTF	TGCAGCGTTCAGGAGGATGGCTACACCTTC
.	TRBJ1-5	TRBD1	TRBV6-5	CASRPDRANNQPQHF	TGTGCCAGCAGGCCAGACAGGGCTAACAATCAGCCCCAGCATTTT
once	TRBJ2-2	TRBD1	TRBV5-1	CASSLIPGQGGTGELFF	TGCGCCAGCAGCTTGATTCCGGGACAGGGAGGCACCGGGGAGCTGTTTTTT
.	TRBJ1-3	.	TRBV28	CASSPAGGTIYF	TGTGCCAGCAGCCCCGCGGGAGGGACCATATATTTT
few	TRBJ1-5	.	TRBV28	CASSWAINQPQHF	TGTGCCAGCAGTTGGGCGATCAATCAGCCCCAGCATTTT
.	TRBJ2-5	TRBD2	TRBV14	CASSILAGIQETQYF	TGTGCCAGCAGTATCCTAGCGGGGATACAAGAGACCCAGTACTTC
.	TRBJ1-4	.	TRBV5-6	CASSLAGGAGPVEKLFF	TGTGCCAGCAGCTTGGCGGGGGGCGCAGGGCCTGTAGAAAAACTGTTTTTT
.	TRBJ2-3	.	TRBV6-5	CASRLTRFNTDTQYF	TGTGCCAGCAGACTAACTAGATTCAACACAGATACGCAGTATTTT
few	TRBJ1-1	.	TRBV7-7	CASTKHSTALNTEAFF	TGTGCTAGCACCAAACACTCTACAGCTTTGAACACTGAAGCTTTCTTT